The clone carrying this T cell receptor (beta chain) was seen more than once but under ten times. Generated by immunoSEQ multiplex PCR, the TCRdb table keeps only in-frame clones and is missing some. The sample shows approximately 75,000 clones, around 80% of them seen only once. The data stem from a study of radiotherapy plus CTLA-4 blockade in lung cancer. J was trimmed by 4 bases and V by 5 bases; bases with no gene match: 14. The CDR3 has 18 amino acids. CDR1 and CDR2 (germline): SEHNR, FQNEAQ (reference sequence). The sequence came from a human donor with non-small cell lung cancer who had a complete response to radiotherapy plus ipilimumab. The sample consisted of peripheral blood, taken from a patient treated with radiotherapy plus ipilimumab. This rearrangement joins TRBV7-9 to TRBJ2-2, with 9 bases lining up with TRBD2. The DNA for the CDR3 is TGTGCCAGCAGCCAGCGCATGGGAGCGGGAGGTCGCACCGGGGAGCTGTTTTTT. Translating it yields CASSQRMGAGGRTGELFF.